The TCR beta chain described here comes from a study of blood T cell repertoires in COVID-19. CDR3 length: 15 residues. From germline, CDR1 is GTSNPN and CDR2 SVGIG (reference sequence). Trimming removed 0 bases from V and 1 base from J; junction bases left unmatched: 1. TCRdb's copy holds only in-frame clones and misses some; the assay was immunoSEQ multiplex PCR. The sample shows some 260,000 clones, about 88% of them seen only once. The gene calls are TRBV30 and TRBJ2-1; 9 bases fit TRBD2. The receptor comes from a woman aged 40 to 50 who had recovered from COVID-19. Sequencing was carried out using peripheral blood. CDR3 residues: CAWSVGLASYNEQFF. CDR3 sequence (DNA): TGTGCCTGGAGTGTGGGACTAGCATCCTACAATGAGCAGTTCTTC.